Below, 8 T cell receptor beta chains from the same sample are listed, as sequenced in a study of vaccination effects on CD4 cells after COVID-19. Peptide-pool stimulation followed by sequencing identified expanded antigen-specific CD4+ clonotypes in the ViraFEST assay. Following a roughly ten-day culture, CD4+ T cells were purified. Confirmation by PCR established that the person had SARS-CoV-2 infection between March and December 2020. The assay was immunoSEQ multiplex PCR, and TCRdb's table has in-frame clones only and misses some. The data hold some 38,000 clones, with about three quarters observed a single time. Antigens of these TCRs are unknown. Material: CD4+ T cells from PBMCs cultured with HCoV-NL63 spike peptides, obtained before COVID-19 vaccination. The origin of the receptors is a human donor who had a prior SARS-CoV-2 infection.

V is TRBV30 and J is TRBJ2-2; D gene unclear. Germline V lookup: CDR1 GTSNPN, CDR2 SVGIG (reference sequence). V was cut by 5 bases and J by 0 bases, with 16 bases left in between. The CDR3 totals 16 residues. The DNA for the CDR3 is TGTGCCTGGGGAAGCATGGCGCGCGCGAACACCGGGGAGCTGTTTTTT. Amino acid sequence: CAWGSMARANTGELFF.

This chain joins TRBV27 and TRBJ2-3; 8 bases line up with TRBD1. The CDR3 is made up of 14 amino acids. Germline V gene lookup returns CDR1 MNHEY and CDR2 SMNVEV (reference sequence). V lost 4 bases to trimming and J lost 8 bases; unmatched junction nucleotides: 8. The CDR3 coding sequence is TGTGCCAGCAGTTCCCAGGGGGCTCGGGGTACGCAGTATTTT. Its protein is CASSSQGARGTQYF.

V is TRBV28 and J is TRBJ2-3, with 11 bases fitting TRBD2. With V trimmed by 9 bases and J by 3 bases, 5 bases remained unmatched. Germline assignment: CDR1 MDHEN and CDR2 SYDVKM. CDR3 length: 14 residues. The CDR3 protein is CASQTSGRTDTQYF. In DNA, the CDR3 is TGTGCCAGTCAAACTAGCGGGAGAACAGATACGCAGTATTTT. Together with reference TRBV28 and TRBJ2-3, the CDR3 gives the full variable domain: DVKVTQSSRYLVKRTGEKVFLECVQDMDHENMFWYRQDPGLGLRLIYFSYDVKMKEKGDIPEGYSVSREKKERFSLILESASTNQTSMYLCASQTSGRTDTQYFGPGTRLTVL.

The CDR3 loop reads CASSDSSGSYNEQFF. CDR3 nucleotide sequence: TGTGCCAGCAGTGACTCTAGCGGCTCCTACAATGAGCAGTTCTTC. This chain connects TRBV6-4 to TRBJ2-1, with TRBD2 as a possible D gene (6 bases). V was clipped by 0 bases and J by 0 bases, with 6 bases between them. This CDR3 has 15 amino acids. Germline V gene sequence: CDR1 MRHNA, CDR2 SNTAGT.

This rearrangement joins TRBV5-1 to TRBJ2-5; the D is unclear. Germline-derived CDR1 and CDR2 are SGHRS and YFSETQ. This CDR3 spans 13 amino acids. With 2 bases removed from V and 5 bases from J, the gap between germline ends came to 10 bases. The CDR3 protein is CASSLITLETQYF. The CDR3 region has the DNA TGCGCCAGCAGCTTAATTACTCTGGAGACCCAGTACTTC.

The rearrangement joins TRBV7-9 to TRBJ1-3; D call uncertain. V lost 1 base and J lost 4, with 14 bases in between. The CDR3 runs to 16 residues. Germline lookup yields CDR1 SEHNR and CDR2 FQNEAQ (reference sequence). CDR3 in DNA: TGTGCCAGCAGCTTAGAATACTTCTCGGAGGGAAACACCATATATTTT. It specifies CASSLEYFSEGNTIYF.

The J gene is TRBJ1-5, the V gene TRBV19; the D gene is possibly TRBD1 (6 bases). The length of the CDR3 is 15 residues. Trimming shortened V by 7 bases and J by 6 bases, and 19 bases separated the two germline ends. Germline CDR1 LNHDA, CDR2 SQIVND (reference sequence). The CDR3: CASKPWGARGQPQHF. The CDR3 nucleotides are TGTGCCAGTAAGCCTTGGGGGGCGCGGGGTCAGCCCCAGCATTTT.

This chain uses TRBV25-1 with TRBJ2-7, with no clear D. V was clipped by 1 base and J by 3 bases, with 10 bases between them. The germline V gene has CDR1 MGHDK and CDR2 SYGVNS. The CDR3 sequence is 14 residues long. CDR3 protein: CASSEFGMNYEQYF. DNA of the CDR3: TGTGCCAGCAGTGAATTTGGTATGAACTACGAGCAGTACTTC.